The 11 T cell receptor beta chains reported below all come from one sample, sequenced in a study of human T cells and chemical hapten exposure (dated by TCRdb to the early 2020s). The method was RACE. Sequencer: NextSeq 500. The public reads were reanalyzed by TCRdb: fastp trimming at Q25, MiXCR alignment, in-frame beta chains only. CDR3 protein sequences are deduplicated, and each keeps its most common genes and DNA. Across this sample there are 200,000 to 300,000 distinct CDR3 sequences, with about 9% seen only once. Of the sample, under 2.5% is held by the ten largest clones. In the paper's terms, the time point label means: pre-sensitization, week 0. Explained via the paper, the treatment or condition label denotes: therapeutic diphenylcyclopropenone sensitization with weekly scalp DPC. Sequenced here: whole blood, sampled in connection with sensitization to the hapten diphenylcyclopropenone (DPC). These receptors all stem from a woman aged 40 to 50 with alopecia areata. Some clones in this sample may be carry-over from other donors' samples.

The chain links TRBV6-1 to TRBJ2-5; D unclear. The V gene lost 1 base and the J gene lost 1 base, with 4 bases spanning the gap. This CDR3 spans 13 amino acids. Germline V gives CDR1 MNHNS, CDR2 SASEGT. The CDR3 DNA follows: TGTGCCAGCAGTGAAGGGCCCCAAGAGACCCAGTACTTC. Encoded protein: CASSEGPQETQYF.

CDR3: CSVGGRTIYGYTF. The CDR3 DNA reads as TGCAGCGTGGGGGGGAGGACTATCTATGGCTACACCTTC. The chain joins TRBV29-1 to TRBJ1-2; tentatively, D is TRBD1 (5 bases). Germline-derived CDR1 and CDR2 are SQVTM and ANQGSEA. The CDR3 spans 13 residues. V lost 6 bases to trimming and J lost 4 bases, with 15 bases between them.

The rearrangement uses TRBV18 and TRBJ2-3; D is undetermined. Trimming stripped 0 bases from V and 4 bases from J, with 11 bases between. CDR3 length equals 15 residues. Germline-derived CDR1 and CDR2 are KGHSH and LQKENI. This CDR3 reads CASSPPSLLADTQYF. DNA for the CDR3: TGTGCCAGCTCACCACCCAGTCTCCTGGCAGATACGCAGTATTTT.

The J gene is TRBJ2-3, the V gene TRBV19; D is unclear. Trimming removed 1 base at V and 2 bases at J, with 4 bases between. CDR3 length equals 13 residues. Germline CDR1 reads LNHDA; CDR2 reads SQIVND (reference sequence). The CDR3 DNA sequence: TGTGCCAGTAGTATAGGGGCCACAGATACGCAGTATTTT. Translating it yields CASSIGATDTQYF.

A few counts support this clonotype. The chain has TRBV28 and TRBJ2-7, with 15 nucleotides matching TRBD2. The J segment lost 1 base and the V segment lost 8 bases, leaving 3 bases of the junction unmatched. Germline V gene lookup returns CDR1 MDHEN and CDR2 SYDVKM. CDR3 length: 15 amino acids. The CDR3 loop is CASRGLAGGSYEQYF. Here the CDR3 DNA reads TGTGCCAGCCGGGGACTAGCGGGAGGTTCCTACGAGCAGTACTTC.

This clonotype has just a few counts. The CDR3 region is CASRVSGTQNTEAFF. In nucleotides, the CDR3 is TGTGCCAGCAGAGTTTCCGGGACGCAGAACACTGAAGCTTTCTTT. V usage is TRBV6-5 and J usage is TRBJ1-1, with TRBD1 as a possible D gene (5 bases). The CDR3 has 15 amino acids. V lost 6 bases, J lost 1 base, and 15 bases lay in between. Germline-derived CDR1 and CDR2 are MNHEY and SVGAGI.

The chain links TRBV10-3 to TRBJ2-3, with a weak D call TRBD2 (6 bases). The V end was cut by 6 bases, the J end by 6 bases, with 16 bases between. Germline-derived CDR1 and CDR2 are ENHRY and SYGVKD. The CDR3 is 14 amino acids. The CDR3 bases are TGTGCCATCAGCGATACCCGGGAGATGGATACGCAGTATTTT. It specifies CAISDTREMDTQYF.

There are a few counts of this clonotype. J is TRBJ2-7 and V is TRBV12-3 or TRBV12-4; maybe TRBD1 (6 bases). CDR3 length: 13 residues. V was trimmed by 6 bases and J by 2 bases, leaving 11 bases between them. CDR3 bases: TGTGCCAGCAGGCCGGGACAAACCTACGAGCAGTACTTC. Its protein is CASRPGQTYEQYF.

The chain couples TRBV20-1 to TRBJ2-5; possible D gene TRBD2, 7 bases. The CDR3 length is 14 residues. The germline V and J ends were trimmed by 1 base and 3 bases, with 12 bases remaining between them. Germline lookup yields CDR1 DFQATT and CDR2 SNEGSKA (reference sequence). For the CDR3, the DNA is TGCAGTGCTAGAGCAGGGGCGGGAGAAGAGACCCAGTACTTC. Translation: CSARAGAGEETQYF.

A few counts support this clonotype. CDR3 protein: CASRGSPEAFF. The CDR3 bases are TGTGCCAGCAGGGGGTCTCCTGAAGCTTTCTTT. The chain recombines TRBV6-2 or TRBV6-3 with TRBJ1-1; unclear D gene. V shed 6 bases and J shed 6 bases, with 8 bases lying between them. Germline CDR1 MNHEY, CDR2 SVGEGT. This CDR3 has 11 amino acids.

This clonotype was observed a handful of times. The V and J genes are TRBV20-1 and TRBJ1-6; D gene uncertain. V was shortened by 8 bases and J by 10 bases, with 21 bases between the two germline ends. Per the germline V gene, CDR1 is DFQATT and CDR2 is SNEGSKA (reference sequence). This CDR3 has 14 residues. The CDR3 sequence: CSTASAASGSPLHF. CDR3 DNA sequence: TGCAGTACTGCCTCAGCTGCGTCGGGGTCACCCCTCCACTTT.